Below, one TCR beta chain is given with its context. These data belong to a study of T cells in Graves' hyperthyroidism and ophthalmopathy. J lost 7 bases, V lost 0 bases, and 18 bases had no gene match. This CDR3 comprises 18 residues. CDR1 is DFQATT, CDR2 SNEGSKA, per germline (reference sequence). Using RNA transcripts as the source, TCR beta CDR3 regions were amplified. The HTBI primer set drove a first-round RT-PCR of the TCR CDR3. TCRdb re-derived calls from the multiplex PCR reads in MiXCR, one entry per CDR3 protein. The sample lists 460,000 or so distinct CDR3 sequences; approximately 15% were seen once. If no ophthalmopathy progression occurred within 18 months, Graves' hyperthyroidism was stable.

The rearrangement uses TRBV20-1 and TRBJ2-1, with TRBD2 identical over 7 bases. The source of this sequence is a woman younger than 30 with Graves' hyperthyroidism. The sample consisted of blood. The CDR3 sequence is CSARDRYRGRRIDNEQFF. Written as DNA, the CDR3 is TGCAGTGCTAGAGATCGTTATCGCGGGAGAAGAATTGATAATGAGCAGTTCTTC.